This entry concerns a single T cell receptor beta chain. What it binds is unknown. The data derive from a study of T cell repertoires and Cas9 in healthy adults. Whole-study context: Multi-effector potency, cytotoxicity and lineage were assessed in SpCas9-reactive CD4 and CD8 T cells. Overall study findings and caveats: SpCas9-reactive effector T cells were reportedly restrained in vitro by SpCas9-reactive regulatory T cells.

Only in-frame clones appear in the TCRdb table, and some are missing; sequencing was by immunoSEQ multiplex PCR. The table shows tens of thousands of clones, with 80% to 95% occurring only once. The V gene's germline CDR1 is SGHNT and CDR2 YENEEA. With 5 bases removed from V and 3 bases from J, the gap between germline ends came to 17 bases. The CDR3 spans 15 residues. The chain joins TRBV11-3 to TRBJ2-7; TRBD1 is a possible D gene (7 bases). This clonotype originated in a human donor in good health. What was sequenced was CD4+ effector T cells (CD127+, CD25-, CD137-, CD154-) from PBMCs; culture status not recorded. The CDR3 DNA follows: TGTGCCAGCAGCCCCCCGGAGGGACAGTTCTACGAGCAGTACTTC. It is translated as CASSPPEGQFYEQYF.